This paragraph reports one T cell receptor (beta chain). Its antigen is currently unknown. The data were taken from a study of shared clonotypes between healthy human individuals. The overall study: Per donor, CD8 memory used one plate, CD8 naive used two, CD4 memory used three and CD4 naive used three.

The CDR3 runs 17 residues. V lost 2 bases, J lost 4 bases, and 24 bases lay in between. Germline CDR1 GTSNPN, CDR2 SVGIG (reference sequence). For every subset, genomic DNA was evenly distributed across several immunoSEQ plates. The assay was immunoSEQ multiplex PCR, and TCRdb's table has in-frame clones only and misses some. The sample holds some 2,000,000 clones, 85% to 95% seen once. The study, taken as a whole, reports: Naive CD4 clonotypes were shared across a few donors at approximately 5.3%. What naive subsets generally showed was a larger estimated richness than memory subsets showed.

Sequenced material: naive CD4+ T cells sorted from blood. The subset here: CD45RA+ positively selected. The rearrangement uses TRBV30 and TRBJ2-7, with D possibly TRBD2 on 6 matching bases. The sequence came from a man between 18 and 29 years old in good health. This chain's CDR3 is CAWSRGRTSSLHYEQYF. The CDR3 nucleotides read TGTGCCTGGAGTCGGGGGAGGACTTCGTCTCTGCATTACGAGCAGTACTTC. The full variable domain, in which reference TRBV30 and TRBJ2-7 provide the parts outside the CDR3, is SQTIHQWPATLVQPVGSPLSLECTVEGTSNPNLYWYRQAAGRGLQLLFYSVGIGQISSEVPQNLSASRPQDRQFILSSKKLLLSDSGFYLCAWSRGRTSSLHYEQYFGPGTRLTVT.